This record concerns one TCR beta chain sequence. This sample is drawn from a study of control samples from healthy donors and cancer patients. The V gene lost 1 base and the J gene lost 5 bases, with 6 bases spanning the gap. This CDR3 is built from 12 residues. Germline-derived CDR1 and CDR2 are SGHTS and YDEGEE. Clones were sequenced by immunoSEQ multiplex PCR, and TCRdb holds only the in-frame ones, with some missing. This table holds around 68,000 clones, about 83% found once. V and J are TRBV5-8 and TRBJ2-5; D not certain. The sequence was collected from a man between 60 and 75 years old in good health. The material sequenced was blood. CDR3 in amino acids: CASSLYRETQYF. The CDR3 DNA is TGTGCCAGCAGCTTGTATAGGGAGACCCAGTACTTC.